The next 6 T cell receptor beta chains were all read from a single sample in a study of blood T cell repertoires in COVID-19. Only in-frame clones appear in the TCRdb table, and some are missing; sequencing was by immunoSEQ multiplex PCR. Of roughly 48,000 clones listed, around four fifths are singletons. The sequenced material came from peripheral blood. The receptor source for this set is a human donor in a cohort sampled during active COVID-19.

The rearrangement joins TRBV4-1 to TRBJ2-3; 13 bases fit TRBD2. J was trimmed by 4 bases and V by 4 bases; bases with no gene match: 11. Germline V gene lookup returns CDR1 MGHRA and CDR2 YSYEKL. This CDR3 contains 18 residues. The CDR3 DNA follows: TGCGCCAGCAGCCGTGGACTAGCGGGGGCGACCCCCTCAGATACGCAGTATTTT. It yields the protein CASSRGLAGATPSDTQYF.

The chain combines TRBV5-1 with TRBJ1-1; 7 bases fit TRBD1. This CDR3 contains 14 residues. J gave up 4 bases and V 3 bases, and 6 bases lay outside the gene matches. Germline V CDR1 and CDR2: SGHRS, YFSETQ. The CDR3 nucleotides read TGCGCCAGCAGCTCGATAGGGGGCTTCACTGAAGCTTTCTTT. This codes for CASSSIGGFTEAFF.

The rearrangement joins TRBV30 to TRBJ2-3; 7 bases map to TRBD1. Germline CDR1 GTSNPN, CDR2 SVGIG (reference sequence). The CDR3 loop spans 14 amino acids. The V segment lost 3 bases and the J segment 1 base; nucleotides outside the gene matches: 4. The CDR3 protein is CAWSHRGGTDTQYF. The CDR3 region has the DNA TGTGCCTGGAGCCACAGGGGCGGCACAGATACGCAGTATTTT.

V is TRBV20-1 and J is TRBJ2-3, with unresolved D. Trimming cost V 2 bases and J 6 bases, with 6 bases left between them. The length of the CDR3 is 11 residues. Germline lookup yields CDR1 DFQATT and CDR2 SNEGSKA (reference sequence). DNA for the CDR3: TGCAGTGCTAGACTCCTGGATACGCAGTATTTT. Amino acid sequence: CSARLLDTQYF.

J is TRBJ1-2 and V is TRBV6-5; weak D call: TRBD1 (6 bases). V shed 6 bases and J shed 4 bases, with 18 bases lying between them. Germline CDR1 is MNHEY and CDR2 is SVGAGI. The CDR3 consists of 15 residues. CDR3 in amino acids: CASSAYGGGGYGYTF. The CDR3 bases are TGTGCCAGCAGCGCATACGGGGGCGGGGGCTATGGCTACACCTTC.

The J gene is TRBJ1-6, the V gene TRBV30; D is unclear. This CDR3 is built from 14 residues. CDR1 GTSNPN and CDR2 SVGIG come from the germline V gene (reference sequence). The CDR3 spells CAPVPSSYNSPLHF. CDR3 coding DNA: TGTGCACCTGTCCCGAGCTCCTATAATTCACCCCTCCACTTT. Variable domain in full (rest from reference TRBV30 and TRBJ1-6): SQTIHQWPATLVQPVGSPLSLECTVEGTSNPNLYWYRQAAGRGLQLLFYSVGIGQISSEVPQNLSASRPQDRQFILSSKKLLLSDSGFYLCAPVPSSYNSPLHFGNGTRLTVT.